This T cell receptor beta chain was observed in a study of T cell repertoires in aging, cancer and after chemotherapy. Germline loops: CDR1 SGHNT, CDR2 YYREEE (reference sequence). V lost 4 bases, J lost 0 bases, and 17 bases lay in between. The CDR3 covers 18 residues. Amplification of TCR beta used genomic DNA extracted from peripheral blood. Rearranged V-D-J TRB sequences were amplified with a mixed TRB-A/B primer pool. Using its own MiXCR run on the multiplex PCR reads, TCRdb lists one record per CDR3 protein. The table lists roughly 3,000 distinct CDR3 sequences, 54% of them singletons. The rearrangement links TRBV5-4 to TRBJ2-6, with D perhaps TRBD2 (7 bases). The receptor was isolated from a human donor with a blood cancer. Sequencing used blood. The CDR3 nucleotides are TGTGCCAGCAGCCGAATAACGGGGGGCGGCTCTGGGGCCAACGTCCTGACTTTC. Its protein is CASSRITGGGSGANVLTF.